A selection of T cell receptor beta chains follows, all from one sample in a study of blood T cell repertoires in COVID-19. TCRdb's table, derived via immunoSEQ multiplex PCR, lists solely in-frame clones and lacks some. Among over 85,000 clones listed, around 87% were seen once. Sequencing input: peripheral blood. The receptors derive from a man aged 50-60 years with active or convalescent COVID-19. Both conserved end residues are part of each CDR3. Fields, in order: J gene, clone size, D gene, V gene, CDR3 DNA, CDR3 protein. A D gene is named only where the DNA matches it firmly. A clone size is listed for some rows: how often the clone was seen (once, few, many), or a class if it is expanded.

j_gene: TRBJ1-2; abundance: NA; d_gene: NA; v_gene: TRBV21-1; CDR3nt: TGTGCCAGCAGCCTCCCTCCAGGGGAAGATGGCTACACCTTC; CDR3aa: CASSLPPGEDGYTF
j_gene: TRBJ2-2; abundance: NA; d_gene: TRBD1; v_gene: TRBV2; CDR3nt: TGTGCCAGCAGCCCTCTCGGGACAGACACCGGGGAGCTGTTTTTT; CDR3aa: CASSPLGTDTGELFF
j_gene: TRBJ2-5; abundance: NA; d_gene: NA; v_gene: TRBV5-1; CDR3nt: TGCGCCAGCAGTTCACAGGGACAAGAGACCCAGTACTTC; CDR3aa: CASSSQGQETQYF
j_gene: TRBJ1-4; abundance: NA; d_gene: TRBD1; v_gene: TRBV5-1; CDR3nt: TGCGCCAGCAGCGAACAGGGGGGCCCCGAAAAACTGTTTTTT; CDR3aa: CASSEQGGPEKLFF
j_gene: TRBJ1-5; abundance: NA; d_gene: NA; v_gene: TRBV29-1; CDR3nt: TGCAGCTTCATTGGGGGGGAAAGCGGTCAGCCCCAGCATTTT; CDR3aa: CSFIGGESGQPQHF
j_gene: TRBJ1-3; abundance: NA; d_gene: TRBD1; v_gene: TRBV2; CDR3nt: TGTGCCAGCACCGGACAGGGGATGGGTGGAAACACCATATATTTT; CDR3aa: CASTGQGMGGNTIYF
j_gene: TRBJ1-2; abundance: NA; d_gene: NA; v_gene: TRBV3-1/TRBV3-2; CDR3nt: TGTGCCAGCAGCCCCTTGACAGGAGTCTATGGCTACACCTTC; CDR3aa: CASSPLTGVYGYTF
j_gene: TRBJ2-3; abundance: NA; d_gene: NA; v_gene: TRBV5-5; CDR3nt: TGTGCCAGCAGCTTGACGGTCCAGCGTGCAGATACGCAGTATTTT; CDR3aa: CASSLTVQRADTQYF
j_gene: TRBJ1-6; abundance: NA; d_gene: NA; v_gene: TRBV2; CDR3nt: TGTGCCAGCAGTGATGGGGCAGGAAATTCACCCCTCCACTTT; CDR3aa: CASSDGAGNSPLHF
j_gene: TRBJ2-7; abundance: NA; d_gene: TRBD2; v_gene: TRBV7-2; CDR3nt: TGTGCCAGCAGCTTAGCAGCGGGGGAGACCTACGAGCAGTACTTC; CDR3aa: CASSLAAGETYEQYF
j_gene: TRBJ1-5; abundance: NA; d_gene: NA; v_gene: TRBV24-1; CDR3nt: TGTGCCACCAGTGATTCCCAGTATAGCAATCAGCCCCAGCATTTT; CDR3aa: CATSDSQYSNQPQHF
j_gene: TRBJ1-3; abundance: NA; d_gene: TRBD1; v_gene: TRBV19; CDR3nt: TGTGCCAGTAGTATAGGAATACGGGACAGGGGAAACACCATATATTTT; CDR3aa: CASSIGIRDRGNTIYF
j_gene: TRBJ1-2; abundance: once; d_gene: NA; v_gene: TRBV28; CDR3nt: TGTGCCAGCACCACGTCCGGTGGCTACACCTTC; CDR3aa: CASTTSGGYTF
j_gene: TRBJ1-2; abundance: few; d_gene: TRBD1; v_gene: TRBV7-9; CDR3nt: TGTGCCAGCAGTTCCGGTGGAACAGGGGCGGACTATGGCTACACCTTC; CDR3aa: CASSSGGTGADYGYTF
j_gene: TRBJ1-2; abundance: NA; d_gene: NA; v_gene: TRBV6-6; CDR3nt: TGTGCCAGCAGTCGACCAGGGATCCCAGCTAACTATGGCTACACCTTC; CDR3aa: CASSRPGIPANYGYTF
j_gene: TRBJ1-2; abundance: once; d_gene: TRBD1; v_gene: TRBV28; CDR3nt: TGTGCCACCTCACGGGGACAGGGGATAAGTGGCTACACCTTC; CDR3aa: CATSRGQGISGYTF
j_gene: TRBJ2-5; abundance: NA; d_gene: TRBD1; v_gene: TRBV7-2; CDR3nt: TGTGCCAGCAGCCGTACAGGGGGCGAGACCCAGTACTTC; CDR3aa: CASSRTGGETQYF
j_gene: TRBJ1-1; abundance: few; d_gene: TRBD1; v_gene: TRBV9; CDR3nt: TGTGCCAGCAGCCGGGACAGGGGTGGTTCTATGAACACTGAAGCTTTCTTT; CDR3aa: CASSRDRGGSMNTEAFF
j_gene: TRBJ1-1; abundance: once; d_gene: NA; v_gene: TRBV29-1; CDR3nt: TGCAGCGTCATCAACCAGGGGAACACTGAAGCTTTCTTT; CDR3aa: CSVINQGNTEAFF
j_gene: TRBJ2-1; abundance: NA; d_gene: TRBD1; v_gene: TRBV18; CDR3nt: TGTGCCAGCTCACCAGGGACAGGGGTCTACAATGAGCAGTTCTTC; CDR3aa: CASSPGTGVYNEQFF
j_gene: TRBJ1-2; abundance: once; d_gene: NA; v_gene: TRBV12-3/TRBV12-4; CDR3nt: TGTGCCAGCAGATCCGGGACAAGTTATGGCTACACCTTC; CDR3aa: CASRSGTSYGYTF
j_gene: TRBJ2-3; abundance: once; d_gene: TRBD2; v_gene: TRBV19; CDR3nt: TGTGCCAGTAGTACTCTAGCGGGGGGCACAGATACGCAGTATTTT; CDR3aa: CASSTLAGGTDTQYF
j_gene: TRBJ2-3; abundance: NA; d_gene: TRBD1; v_gene: TRBV19; CDR3nt: TGTGCCAGTAGTATGGGGATGACAGGGGCAGATACGCAGTATTTT; CDR3aa: CASSMGMTGADTQYF
j_gene: TRBJ2-2; abundance: NA; d_gene: NA; v_gene: TRBV2; CDR3nt: TGTGCCAGCAGTCGGACTACGAGCCCTTACACCGGGGAGCTGTTTTTT; CDR3aa: CASSRTTSPYTGELFF
j_gene: TRBJ1-2; abundance: NA; d_gene: TRBD1; v_gene: TRBV28; CDR3nt: TGTGCCAGCAGTTTGGGACAGATCAATGGCTACACCTTC; CDR3aa: CASSLGQINGYTF
j_gene: TRBJ2-1; abundance: NA; d_gene: TRBD2; v_gene: TRBV3-1/TRBV3-2; CDR3nt: TGTGCCAGCAGCCAAGATGGGGCGGGGGGCCCATACAATGAGCAGTTCTTC; CDR3aa: CASSQDGAGGPYNEQFF
j_gene: TRBJ1-1; abundance: NA; d_gene: NA; v_gene: TRBV7-2; CDR3nt: TGTGCCAGCAGCCCGTACACTGAAGCTTTCTTT; CDR3aa: CASSPYTEAFF
j_gene: TRBJ2-2; abundance: NA; d_gene: NA; v_gene: TRBV6-5; CDR3nt: TGTGCCAGCAGCCTTCGGGATAACACCGGGGAGCTGTTTTTT; CDR3aa: CASSLRDNTGELFF
j_gene: TRBJ1-2; abundance: NA; d_gene: TRBD1; v_gene: TRBV9; CDR3nt: TGTGCCAGCACCCCGGACAGGGAGGGATACGGCTACACCTTC; CDR3aa: CASTPDREGYGYTF
j_gene: TRBJ1-4; abundance: NA; d_gene: TRBD1; v_gene: TRBV2; CDR3nt: TGTGCCAGCTCCCGGAGCCGACAGGGTGGGGCAACTAATGAAAAACTGTTTTTT; CDR3aa: CASSRSRQGGATNEKLFF
j_gene: TRBJ2-2; abundance: NA; d_gene: TRBD2; v_gene: TRBV7-8; CDR3nt: TGTGCCAGCAGCTTCCTCGGGCTAGCGGACACCGGGGAGCTGTTTTTT; CDR3aa: CASSFLGLADTGELFF
j_gene: TRBJ1-3; abundance: NA; d_gene: NA; v_gene: TRBV19; CDR3nt: TGTGCCAGTACCCCGAGGCCCGGGTCTGGAAACACCATATATTTT; CDR3aa: CASTPRPGSGNTIYF
j_gene: TRBJ1-6; abundance: NA; d_gene: TRBD1; v_gene: TRBV11-3; CDR3nt: TGTGCCAGCAGCTCAGGGACAGGAGGTTCACCCCTCCACTTT; CDR3aa: CASSSGTGGSPLHF
j_gene: TRBJ2-5; abundance: NA; d_gene: TRBD2; v_gene: TRBV7-2; CDR3nt: TGTGCCAGCAGCTTAGTGTCGGGTAGCGGGGGCGGTGAGACCCAGTACTTC; CDR3aa: CASSLVSGSGGGETQYF
j_gene: TRBJ1-5; abundance: NA; d_gene: TRBD1; v_gene: TRBV2; CDR3nt: TGTGCCAGCAGTGTTCAGGGGGAAGATCAGCCCCAGCATTTT; CDR3aa: CASSVQGEDQPQHF
j_gene: TRBJ2-1; abundance: NA; d_gene: NA; v_gene: TRBV25-1; CDR3nt: TGTGCCAGCAGTGAATCAGGCCCAAGCTCCTACAATGAGCAGTTCTTC; CDR3aa: CASSESGPSSYNEQFF
j_gene: TRBJ1-3; abundance: NA; d_gene: NA; v_gene: TRBV11-2; CDR3nt: TGTGCCAGCAGCTTAGCATCGGGGGGTTATTGGCAAAGGGGAAACACCATATATTTT; CDR3aa: CASSLASGGYWQRGNTIYF